This TCR beta chain appears in the sequencing data of a study of T cell repertoires in cytomegalovirus infection. On the study more broadly: An indication of both CMV infection and matching HLA type came from public TCR beta signatures. The study's findings and limits: It was HLA-C-restricted CMV-specific TCR beta clonotypes that dominated the response ex vivo.

TCRdb itself ran the reads through MiXCR, one entry per CDR3 protein. The table has some 600,000 distinct CDR3 sequences, approximately 24% seen once; the top ten hold 8%. Germline CDR1 reads LGHNA; CDR2 reads YSLEER. The CDR3 is 15 residues long. V lost 4 bases, J lost 7 bases, and 7 bases stayed unmatched. This clonotype was detected a few times. Its antigen is unidentified. The V gene is TRBV4-3, the J gene TRBJ2-1; 10 positions match TRBD1. Sequenced sample: CD8+ T cells from PBMCs. This sequence was found in a human donor in good health (CMV status not recorded). Some clones in this sample may be carry-over from other donors' samples. As DNA, the CDR3 is TGCGCCAGCAGCCTATCACGACAGGGGGCTAATGAGCAGTTCTTC. Protein: CASSLSRQGANEQFF.